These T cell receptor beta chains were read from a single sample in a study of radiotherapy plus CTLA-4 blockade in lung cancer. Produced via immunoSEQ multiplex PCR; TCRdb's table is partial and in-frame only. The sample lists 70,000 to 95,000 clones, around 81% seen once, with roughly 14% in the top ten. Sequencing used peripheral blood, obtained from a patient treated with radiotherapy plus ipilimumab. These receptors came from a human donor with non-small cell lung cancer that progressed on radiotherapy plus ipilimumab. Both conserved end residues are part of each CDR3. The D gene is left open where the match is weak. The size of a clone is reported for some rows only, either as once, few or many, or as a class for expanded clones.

DNA: TGTGCCAGCAGCTTAGGGTCAGGGTCTGTAACTGAAGCTTTCTTT; CDR3: CASSLGSGSVTEAFF; D: .; size: .; length: 15; J: TRBJ1-1; V: TRBV11-2
DNA: TGTGCCAGTACCCTTACAGGGTCCACTGAAGCTTTCTTT; CDR3: CASTLTGSTEAFF; D: .; size: .; length: 13; J: TRBJ1-1; V: TRBV19
DNA: TGTGCCAGCAGCCTCGACAGGGCAAGGGGCTACACCTTC; CDR3: CASSLDRARGYTF; D: TRBD1; size: .; length: 13; J: TRBJ1-2; V: TRBV7-9
DNA: TGTGCCAGCAGCTTAGTCCCGGACTCTGGAAACACCATATATTTT; CDR3: CASSLVPDSGNTIYF; D: .; size: .; length: 15; J: TRBJ1-3; V: TRBV7-8
DNA: TGTGCCAGCAGCAAAGACAGGGGGGAGACCCAGTACTTC; CDR3: CASSKDRGETQYF; D: .; size: .; length: 13; J: TRBJ2-5; V: TRBV12-1
DNA: TGTGCCAGTAGTATAGATGGGTCTAGCGGGAGAGCCACGAACTTAAATACGCAGTATTTT; CDR3: CASSIDGSSGRATNLNTQYF; D: TRBD2; size: .; length: 20; J: TRBJ2-3; V: TRBV19
DNA: TGTGCCAGCAGCCCTGGACTAGCGGGAGGGAGAGATACGCAGTATTTT; CDR3: CASSPGLAGGRDTQYF; D: TRBD2; size: .; length: 16; J: TRBJ2-3; V: TRBV11-2
DNA: TGTGCCAGCAGCCTGCATTGGGGGGGTTCCTACGAGCAGTACTTC; CDR3: CASSLHWGGSYEQYF; D: TRBD2; size: .; length: 15; J: TRBJ2-7; V: TRBV7-2
DNA: TGTGCCAGCAGGATGACGCTAACAGGGGCCACCGGGGAGCTGTTTTTT; CDR3: CASRMTLTGATGELFF; D: TRBD1; size: .; length: 16; J: TRBJ2-2; V: TRBV7-6
DNA: TGTGCCAGCAGCTTCGGCAGTTCCAGTATATCAACTAATGAAAAACTGTTTTTT; CDR3: CASSFGSSSISTNEKLFF; D: .; size: .; length: 18; J: TRBJ1-4; V: TRBV7-6
DNA: TGTGCCAGCAGTGAAGGTCGGCGGCAGCCCCAGCATTTT; CDR3: CASSEGRRQPQHF; D: .; size: .; length: 13; J: TRBJ1-5; V: TRBV2
DNA: TGTGCCAGCAGCTTAAACAGGGTCATTGAAGCTTTCTTT; CDR3: CASSLNRVIEAFF; D: .; size: .; length: 13; J: TRBJ1-1; V: TRBV7-2
DNA: TGTGCCAGCAGCGTGGGTCAGGGGTTCGGCTACACCTTC; CDR3: CASSVGQGFGYTF; D: .; size: .; length: 13; J: TRBJ1-2; V: TRBV9
DNA: TGTGCCAGTAGCCCCCGAGCCCTGAACACTGAAGCTTTCTTT; CDR3: CASSPRALNTEAFF; D: .; size: .; length: 14; J: TRBJ1-1; V: TRBV19
DNA: TGTGCCAGCAGCCTTGACAGCTACACTGAAGCTTTCTTT; CDR3: CASSLDSYTEAFF; D: .; size: once; length: 13; J: TRBJ1-1; V: TRBV7-9
DNA: TGCGCCAGCAGCCAAGATCTCCCCGGGAACTACAATGAGCAGTTCTTC; CDR3: CASSQDLPGNYNEQFF; D: .; size: .; length: 16; J: TRBJ2-1; V: TRBV4-3
DNA: TGTGCCAGTAGTATAAATGGCAATCAGCCCCAGCATTTT; CDR3: CASSINGNQPQHF; D: .; size: .; length: 13; J: TRBJ1-5; V: TRBV19
DNA: TGTGCCTGGAGTGTAAGGTATAGGGGCTACACCTTC; CDR3: CAWSVRYRGYTF; D: .; size: once; length: 12; J: TRBJ1-2; V: TRBV30
DNA: TGTGCCAGCAGCGAGACCCGGACAGGGGGCCCCCCTTTCTTT; CDR3: CASSETRTGGPPFF; D: TRBD1; size: .; length: 14; J: TRBJ1-1; V: TRBV2
DNA: TGTGCCAGCAGGAGGGGGCTTGGAAACACCATATATTTT; CDR3: CASRRGLGNTIYF; D: TRBD1; size: .; length: 13; J: TRBJ1-3; V: TRBV27
DNA: TGTGCCAGCTCACCCCAGGGGATGGGGGAGACCCAGTACTTC; CDR3: CASSPQGMGETQYF; D: .; size: .; length: 14; J: TRBJ2-5; V: TRBV18
DNA: TGTGCCAGCACCTGGGCAGGGGCTAATTCACCCCTCCACTTT; CDR3: CASTWAGANSPLHF; D: .; size: .; length: 14; J: TRBJ1-6; V: TRBV6-6
DNA: TGTGCCAGCAGGGCACCGGGACAGGGGGTGGTAGAGACCCAGTACTTC; CDR3: CASRAPGQGVVETQYF; D: TRBD1; size: .; length: 16; J: TRBJ2-5; V: TRBV7-9
DNA: TGTGCCAGCAGCTTATCTCAGGGCGCGAACACTGAAGCTTTCTTT; CDR3: CASSLSQGANTEAFF; D: .; size: once; length: 15; J: TRBJ1-1; V: TRBV7-9
DNA: TGCGCCAGCAGCTTCCGACCCGAGAGCTCCTACAATGAGCAGTTCTTC; CDR3: CASSFRPESSYNEQFF; D: .; size: .; length: 16; J: TRBJ2-1; V: TRBV5-1
DNA: TGCGCCAGCAGACCTGGACAGGGTAGCGGGGAGCTGTTTTTT; CDR3: CASRPGQGSGELFF; D: TRBD1; size: .; length: 14; J: TRBJ2-2; V: TRBV5-1
DNA: TGCGCCAGCAGCTTCCTAGCGGGGCCCGCGGATGAGCAGTTCTTC; CDR3: CASSFLAGPADEQFF; D: TRBD2; size: few; length: 15; J: TRBJ2-1; V: TRBV5-1
DNA: TGTGCCAGCAGCTTCGGAGTCCAAGAGACCCAGTACTTC; CDR3: CASSFGVQETQYF; D: .; size: .; length: 13; J: TRBJ2-5; V: TRBV7-2
DNA: TGTGCCAGCAGTTACACTTCAGCCATCGCTACGCAGTATTTT; CDR3: CASSYTSAIATQYF; D: .; size: .; length: 14; J: TRBJ2-3; V: TRBV6-5
DNA: TGTGCCAGCAGTCCCCGCCCGACAGTTCCCCTCCACTTT; CDR3: CASSPRPTVPLHF; D: .; size: few; length: 13; J: TRBJ1-6; V: TRBV6-6
DNA: TGTGCCAGTAGTACCGGAACAGGGAATTCACCCCTCCACTTT; CDR3: CASSTGTGNSPLHF; D: .; size: .; length: 14; J: TRBJ1-6; V: TRBV19
DNA: TGCGCCAGCAGCCAGGGACAGAGCCCTGAAGCTTTCTTT; CDR3: CASSQGQSPEAFF; D: TRBD1; size: .; length: 13; J: TRBJ1-1; V: TRBV5-1
DNA: TGTGCCAGCTCACCACCGTTGGGACAGGGGTCTTCCTATGGCTACACCTTC; CDR3: CASSPPLGQGSSYGYTF; D: TRBD1; size: .; length: 17; J: TRBJ1-2; V: TRBV18
DNA: TGTGCCTGGAGTTTCGGGGGGCCCTACAATGAGCAGTTCTTC; CDR3: CAWSFGGPYNEQFF; D: .; size: .; length: 14; J: TRBJ2-1; V: TRBV30
DNA: TGTGCCAGCAGCCAGAGAAGGATCAGGGATGGCACTGAAGCTTTCTTT; CDR3: CASSQRRIRDGTEAFF; D: .; size: few; length: 16; J: TRBJ1-1; V: TRBV4-2
DNA: TGTGCCAGCAGCTTCCAGGACAGGGCTGGGGATACGCAGTATTTT; CDR3: CASSFQDRAGDTQYF; D: TRBD1; size: .; length: 15; J: TRBJ2-3; V: TRBV7-9